The source of this TCR beta chain is a study of blood T cell repertoires in COVID-19 (dated by TCRdb to about 2020). Regarding the research as a whole: Samples covering the acute and convalescent phases of COVID-19 were provided by collaborators in the United States, Italy and Spain. Samples were obtained from the ongoing ImmuneRACE study (first 160 participants) and from approximately 1,200 subjects provided by 6 global collaborators. The repertoires were released in a freely available public database intended as a resource for research on the immune response to SARS-CoV-2. Nearly every sample came with metadata listing a de-identified subject ID, COVID-19 status, age in years and sex. The material from the prospective study consisted of cDNA or gDNA derived from T cells, B-cell-depleted T cells, or PBMCs. The dataset comprised deeply sampled blood TCRbeta repertoires from subjects exposed to, actively infected with, or recovered from COVID-19. HLA class I and class II types, where available, came from metadata supplied by the sample provider rather than from assay-based typing. Findings and caveats that apply to the study as a whole: The quantity of clinical and demographic metadata differed by source and by participant and was supplied without curation.

The immunoSEQ Assay, a bias-controlled multiplex PCR, was used to amplify TCRbeta CDR3 regions from genomic DNA. The study's own analysis went as follows. Within the assay, amplification of reference gene primers was used to estimate how many nucleated cells each sample contained. Sequence reads were collapsed and filtered to measure the absolute abundance of every unique TCRbeta CDR3 rearrangement. For each sample, productive Simpson clonality was calculated by taking the square root of Simpson's diversity index across productive rearrangements. In TCRdb, the immuneACCESS table is reduced to in-frame sequences with V and J assigned. These tables do not hold every clone; where another copy was compared, an unresolved V gene accounts for under half, and the others remain unexplained. V, J and clone size reflect that table, while D and trimming were determined from the DNA. The table for this sample lists fewer than 150,000 clones; roughly four fifths of them were counted only once. In total, the top ten clones hold 7.5% to 8.5% of the sample.

A note on this clone: Its antigen is currently not known. Base qualities are missing; no much larger clone stands one base away.

From the germline V gene, CDR1 is SNHLY and CDR2 is FYNNEI. CDR3 length: 15 amino acids, cysteine to phenylalanine. The CDR3 DNA has 45 bases and is translated from base 1. V loses 6 bases of germline sequence and J loses 7 bases, and the interval between the two ends is 18 bases. Collaborating institutions collected whole blood in K2EDTA tubes following their own protocols. Collaborator samples were shipped for TCRbeta analysis as frozen whole blood, isolated PBMCs, or DNA extracted from either sample type. This receptor was obtained from a human donor in a cohort sampled during active COVID-19. Input material: peripheral blood. Here the chain combines TRBV2 and TRBJ2-2, with no confidently assigned D gene. The DNA sequence follows: TGTGCCAGCAGCTCTCTGAACAGCCCCAACGGGGAGCTGTTTTTT. The translation is CASSSLNSPNGELFF.